The 26 T cell receptor beta chains reported below all come from one sample, sequenced in a study of T-cell memory formation after mild COVID-19. TCRdb reanalysed the 5' RACE reads using MiXCR and keeps one entry per CDR3 protein. This sample has fewer than 700,000 distinct CDR3 sequences, with roughly 20% found just once. The material sequenced was PBMCs or a T cell subset sorted from them (not recorded which). These receptors were collected from an adult woman who had mild COVID-19 (a few samples of this study predate the infection). Cell type and time point are not known.

The chain has TRBV9 and TRBJ1-6; D gene ambiguous. The CDR3 spans 14 residues. The ends were cut back, 6 bases at V and 12 bases at J, with 19 bases in the middle. Germline values: CDR1 SGDLS, CDR2 YYNGEE. CDR3 in amino acids: CASNPSPGIRPLHF. The CDR3 DNA is TGTGCCAGCAACCCATCCCCCGGGATTCGACCCCTCCACTTT.

This clonotype has only a few counts. The chain is built from TRBV24-1 and TRBJ2-1; D is unclear. Trimming shortened V by 1 base and J by 2 bases, and 8 bases separated the two germline ends. CDR3 length equals 15 residues. Per the germline V gene, CDR1 is KGHDR and CDR2 is SFDVKD. The CDR3 DNA follows: TGTGCCACCAGTGATTTCGGAACGGCCTACAATGAGCAGTTCTTC. Its protein product is CATSDFGTAYNEQFF.

The chain recombines TRBV9 with TRBJ2-3, with TRBD2 matching 7 bases. In germline, CDR1 is SGDLS, CDR2 YYNGEE. Unmatched junction bases numbered 6, after V lost 3 bases and J lost 2 bases. The length of the CDR3 is 15 residues. CDR3 nucleotide sequence: TGTGCCAGCAGCGCGACTAGCCGAATCACAGATACGCAGTATTTT. This encodes CASSATSRITDTQYF.

In this sample, this clonotype turned up a few times. This chain uses TRBV7-2 with TRBJ2-3; TRBD2 aligns across 16 bases. This CDR3 contains 19 residues. Germline loops: CDR1 SGHTA, CDR2 FQGNSA. J lost 6 bases, V lost 4 bases, and 13 bases had no gene match. CDR3 sequence (DNA): TGTGCCAGCAGCTGGGGGACTAGCGGGAGGGCCTACCGTAGGGATACGCAGTATTTT. This gives the protein CASSWGTSGRAYRRDTQYF.

This clonotype was counted between two and nine times. CDR3 sequence: CSVATAYEQYF. The CDR3, as DNA: TGCAGCGTCGCCACGGCCTACGAGCAGTACTTC. This chain joins TRBV29-1 and TRBJ2-7; D gene uncertain. Germline V gene data show CDR1 as SQVTM and CDR2 as ANQGSEA. CDR3 length: 11 residues. V was trimmed by 6 bases and J by 2 bases, leaving 8 bases between them.

The rearrangement links TRBV5-6 to TRBJ2-1; the D is unclear. The V gene's germline CDR1 is SGHDT and CDR2 YYEEEE. Trimming left V 2 bases short and J 2 bases short, with 11 bases between. This CDR3 spans 15 amino acids. CDR3 in amino acids: CASSFRSAPYNEQFF. The CDR3 DNA follows: TGTGCCAGCAGCTTTCGCTCAGCCCCCTACAATGAGCAGTTCTTC.

CDR3 in amino acids: CASILEREDSYEQYF. The CDR3 coding sequence is TGTGCCAGCATCCTCGAGCGGGAGGATTCCTACGAGCAGTACTTC. The chain uses TRBV6-2 or TRBV6-3 and TRBJ2-7, with 9 bases fitting TRBD2. The J segment lost 1 base and the V segment lost 7 bases, leaving 8 bases of the junction unmatched. The CDR3 consists of 15 residues. Germline V gene data show CDR1 as MNHEY and CDR2 as SVGEGT.

This clonotype showed up just a few times. The chain combines TRBV6-2 or TRBV6-3 with TRBJ1-5; D unclear. The germline V gene has CDR1 MNHEY and CDR2 SVGEGT. V was pared by 2 bases and J by 1 base, with 9 bases between. This CDR3 has 15 amino acids. This CDR3 is CASSYIDISNQPQHF. CDR3 sequence (DNA): TGTGCCAGCAGTTACATCGACATCAGCAATCAGCCCCAGCATTTT.

V usage is TRBV3-1 and J usage is TRBJ1-2; the D is unclear. CDR3 length: 13 amino acids. CDR1 is LGHDT, CDR2 YNNKEL, per germline (reference sequence). Deletions cut 3 bases from V and 5 bases from J, with 10 bases between. The CDR3 loop is CASSQGWAYGYTF. The CDR3 nucleotides are TGTGCCAGCAGCCAGGGGTGGGCGTATGGCTACACCTTC.

This clonotype was seen a few times. The chain has TRBV20-1 and TRBJ1-1, with unresolved D. Trimming pared 5 bases from V and 1 base from J, leaving 5 bases between. From germline, CDR1 is DFQATT and CDR2 SNEGSKA (reference sequence). This CDR3 region has 11 residues. CDR3 in amino acids: CSAHRNTEAFF. The CDR3 DNA reads as TGCAGTGCTCACCGGAACACTGAAGCTTTCTTT.

This chain uses TRBV18 with TRBJ1-2; D gene uncertain. Per germline, CDR1 KGHSH and CDR2 LQKENI. The CDR3 loop spans 16 amino acids. V was clipped by 2 bases and J by 4 bases, with 17 bases between them. CDR3 DNA: TGTGCCAGCTCACCATCCGCCGGGGTCGACTTCTATGGCTACACCTTC. Amino acid sequence: CASSPSAGVDFYGYTF.

This clonotype was seen once. The V and J genes are TRBV9 and TRBJ1-2; D unclear. There are 14 residues in the CDR3. Germline lookup yields CDR1 SGDLS and CDR2 YYNGEE. V gave up 2 bases and J gave up 7 bases, with 15 bases separating them. For the CDR3, the DNA is TGTGCCAGCAGCGTTGAGGGCGGAGCCAGTGGCTACACCTTC. Residues: CASSVEGGASGYTF.

The chain has TRBV18 and TRBJ1-1; 10 bases agree with TRBD1. CDR3 size: 15 residues. Per germline, CDR1 KGHSH and CDR2 LQKENI. After removal of 5 bases from V and 5 bases from J, the junction contained 8 bases not matched to a gene. CDR3 DNA: TGTGCCAGCTCATGGCCGGGACAGGGGTTGACTGAAGCTTTCTTT. Protein: CASSWPGQGLTEAFF.

The chain links TRBV11-2 to TRBJ2-3, with TRBD2 matching over 10 bases. The CDR3 is 15 residues long. With V trimmed by 3 bases and J by 5 bases, 5 bases remained unmatched. Germline V gene sequence: CDR1 SGHAT, CDR2 FQNNGV. The chain's CDR3 is CASSFIAGGRDTQYF. In DNA, the CDR3 is TGTGCCAGCAGCTTCATAGCGGGAGGAAGAGATACGCAGTATTTT.

This clonotype was recorded at least ten times. This chain joins TRBV19 and TRBJ2-1, with unresolved D. CDR3 length: 15 amino acids. V lost 5 bases, J lost 6 bases, and 17 bases lay in between. Germline assignment: CDR1 LNHDA and CDR2 SQIVND (reference sequence). CDR3 region: CASSLTSTLANEQFF. As DNA, the CDR3 is TGTGCCAGTAGTCTCACGAGTACCCTGGCCAATGAGCAGTTCTTC.

This clonotype has only a few counts. The chain combines TRBV6-2 or TRBV6-3 with TRBJ2-3; 7 bases line up with TRBD2. This CDR3 is 19 amino acids long. V lost 0 bases and J lost 0; bases outside the gene matches: 12. CDR1 is MNHEY and CDR2 is SVGEGT in the germline V gene. This chain's CDR3 is CASSYSRFAGDPSTDTQYF. The CDR3 DNA follows: TGTGCCAGCAGTTACTCGAGGTTCGCGGGAGACCCTAGCACAGATACGCAGTATTTT.

A few counts support this clonotype. The gene calls are TRBV6-2 or TRBV6-3 and TRBJ2-3; TRBD2 is a possible D gene (5 bases). The V and J ends lost 2 bases and 5 bases respectively, with 8 bases between them. The CDR3 sequence is 13 residues long. Germline loops: CDR1 MNHEY, CDR2 SVGEGT. This chain's CDR3 is CASSYRGEDTQYF. CDR3 bases: TGTGCCAGCAGTTACCGGGGAGAAGATACGCAGTATTTT.

The V and J genes are TRBV29-1 and TRBJ2-1; tentative D call: TRBD2 (6 bases). V lost 8 bases, J lost 9 bases, and 14 bases lay in between. The CDR3 runs to 11 residues. Germline V gene data show CDR1 as SQVTM and CDR2 as ANQGSEA. The CDR3 protein is CSFGGSGEQFF. The CDR3 nucleotides are TGCAGCTTTGGGGGGAGCGGTGAGCAGTTCTTC.

The chain combines TRBV19 with TRBJ2-1; D gene ambiguous. V shed 2 bases and J shed 4 bases, with 9 bases lying between them. Germline V gene sequence: CDR1 LNHDA, CDR2 SQIVND (reference sequence). This CDR3 has 14 amino acids. The CDR3, as DNA: TGTGCCAGTAGTATAATAGGTCAGTACAATGAGCAGTTCTTC. Protein product: CASSIIGQYNEQFF.

The rearrangement joins TRBV6-1 to TRBJ2-7; tentatively, D is TRBD1 or TRBD2 (6 bases each). The CDR3 is 14 amino acids. Trimming pared 1 base from V and 6 bases from J, leaving 13 bases between. CDR1 is MNHNS, CDR2 SASEGT, per germline. CDR3 loop: CASSEGPGAIEQYF. The CDR3 DNA follows: TGTGCCAGCAGTGAAGGCCCGGGGGCTATCGAGCAGTACTTC.

The chain carries TRBV4-1 and TRBJ2-7, with 10 nucleotides matching TRBD2. With 0 bases clipped from V and 3 bases from J, the junction kept 5 bases outside the gene matches. Looked up from germline, CDR1 is MGHRA and CDR2 is YSYEKL. The CDR3 is made up of 16 amino acids. This chain's CDR3 is CASSQDGTSAFYEQYF. CDR3 in DNA: TGCGCCAGCAGCCAAGATGGGACTAGCGCCTTCTACGAGCAGTACTTC.

The chain has TRBV20-1 and TRBJ2-7; TRBD2 might be the D (7 bases). Germline V gene data show CDR1 as DFQATT and CDR2 as SNEGSKA (reference sequence). V was pared by 3 bases and J by 4 bases, with 19 bases between. This CDR3 comprises 15 residues. CDR3 bases: TGCAGTGCTAGGGTGGGGGGCAGTAGCGGGTACGAGCAGTACTTC. It specifies CSARVGGSSGYEQYF.

The chain uses TRBV27 and TRBJ1-2; 8 nucleotides match TRBD1. Germline assignment: CDR1 MNHEY and CDR2 SMNVEV (reference sequence). This CDR3 comprises 15 residues. V gave up 3 bases and J gave up 4 bases; unmatched junction bases: 7. The CDR3 protein is CASSFLQGAFYGYTF. The CDR3 nucleotides are TGTGCCAGCAGTTTTTTGCAGGGGGCGTTCTATGGCTACACCTTC.

This clonotype was seen more than once but under ten times. The chain has TRBV6-1 and TRBJ1-3; 8 bases are a match to TRBD1. With V trimmed by 6 bases and J by 4 bases, 11 bases remained unmatched. This CDR3 has 16 amino acids. Germline V gene sequence: CDR1 MNHNS, CDR2 SASEGT. Here the CDR3 reads CASRETGQGPGNTIYF. The CDR3 bases are TGTGCCAGCAGGGAAACTGGACAGGGACCCGGAAACACCATATATTTT.

The V call is TRBV19, the J call TRBJ2-1, with a weak D call TRBD1 (5 bases). The CDR3 sequence is 13 residues long. CDR1 and CDR2 from the germline V gene are LNHDA and SQIVND (reference sequence). Trimming took 7 bases from V and 8 from J, leaving 15 bases between them. CDR3 DNA sequence: TGTGCCAGTACCGACGTAAGGGGTCATGAGCAGTTCTTC. The encoded protein is CASTDVRGHEQFF.

CDR3 coding DNA: TGCGCCAGCAGCTGGACCCGGGGAGGAGACTACGAGCAGTACTTC. Its translation: CASSWTRGGDYEQYF. V gene TRBV5-1 combines with J gene TRBJ2-7; TRBD2 is a possible D gene (6 bases). Deletions cut 3 bases from V and 3 bases from J, with 16 bases between. Germline CDR1 reads SGHRS; CDR2 reads YFSETQ. This CDR3 comprises 15 residues.